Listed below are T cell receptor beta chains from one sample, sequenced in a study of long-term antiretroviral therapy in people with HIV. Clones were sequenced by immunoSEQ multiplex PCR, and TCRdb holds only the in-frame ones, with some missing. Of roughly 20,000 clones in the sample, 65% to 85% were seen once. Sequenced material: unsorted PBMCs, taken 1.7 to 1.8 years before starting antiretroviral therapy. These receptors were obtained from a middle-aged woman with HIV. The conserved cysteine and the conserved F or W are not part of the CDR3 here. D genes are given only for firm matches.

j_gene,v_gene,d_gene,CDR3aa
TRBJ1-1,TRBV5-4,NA,ASSLERAITDTEAF
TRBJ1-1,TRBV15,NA,ATSRDATTGTEAF
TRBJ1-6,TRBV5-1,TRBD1,ASSPGQGEFPLH
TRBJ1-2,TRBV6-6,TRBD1,ASSSDRDYGYT
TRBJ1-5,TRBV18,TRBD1,ASSPNRGLNQPQH
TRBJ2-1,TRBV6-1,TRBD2,ASSALAGGTSGEQF
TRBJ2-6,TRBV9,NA,ASSVDWAEGRVLT
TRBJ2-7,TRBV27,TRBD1,ASVRGSHYEQY
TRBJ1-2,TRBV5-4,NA,ASSLALVGGSGYT
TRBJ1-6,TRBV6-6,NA,ASRPTAADSPLH
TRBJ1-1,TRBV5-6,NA,ASSLVAGGGQAF
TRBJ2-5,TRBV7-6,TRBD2,ASSPGLAGGDGTQY
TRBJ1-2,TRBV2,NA,ASSETSHYGYT
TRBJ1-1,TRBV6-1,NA,ASSVGEGTEAF
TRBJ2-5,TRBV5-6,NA,ASSSGTFETQY
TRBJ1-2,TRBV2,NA,ASLRTNSGLGGYT
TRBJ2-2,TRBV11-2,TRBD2,ASTASGRQGTGELF
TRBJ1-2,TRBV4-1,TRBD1,ASSQDGRGQDT
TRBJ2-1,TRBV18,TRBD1,ASSPFPRGQGRKTGEQF
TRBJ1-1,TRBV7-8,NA,ASSLTEGGGMDAF
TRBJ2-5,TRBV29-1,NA,SGREKTQY
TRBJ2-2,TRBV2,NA,ASTLGPETGELF
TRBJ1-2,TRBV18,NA,ASSQSDGIYGYT
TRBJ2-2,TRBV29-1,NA,SVLLGNTGELF
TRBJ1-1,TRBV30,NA,AWSVLRKNTEAF
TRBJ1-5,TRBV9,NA,ASSPRGERSNQPQH
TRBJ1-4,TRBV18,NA,ASSPPGDAEKLF
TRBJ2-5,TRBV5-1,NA,ASSLGTTQETQY
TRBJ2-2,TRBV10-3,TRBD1,AISGPKDDRGSGTGELF
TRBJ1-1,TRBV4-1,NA,ASSQDLTGLYEAF
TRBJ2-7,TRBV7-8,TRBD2,ASSRLADEQY
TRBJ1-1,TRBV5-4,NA,ASSLLEGSAEAF
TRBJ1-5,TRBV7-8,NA,ASSADRYNQPQH
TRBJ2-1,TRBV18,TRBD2,ASSRLAGENNEQF
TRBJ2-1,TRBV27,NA,ASSFTGHEQF
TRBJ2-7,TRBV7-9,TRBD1,ASSLTGVNYEQY
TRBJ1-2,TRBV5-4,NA,ASSLASTDPYGYT
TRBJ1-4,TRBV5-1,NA,ASSPGQPNEKLF
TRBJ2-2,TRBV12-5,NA,ASGLDFPNTGELF
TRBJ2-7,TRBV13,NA,ASSLGGVLYEQY
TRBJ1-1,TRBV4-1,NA,ASSQGMGGRGTEAF
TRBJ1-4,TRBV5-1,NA,ASSLEQGFNEKLF
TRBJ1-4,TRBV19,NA,ASRAGGIEKLF